These 10 T cell receptor beta chains came from one sample sequenced in a study of T cell responses to AZD1222 COVID-19 vaccine. The data were produced by immunoSEQ multiplex PCR, yet TCRdb's version contains in-frame clones alone and is incomplete. The table shows 110,000 to 150,000 clones, with almost 90% occurring only once. Sequenced material: peripheral blood, taken on day 0 of AZD1222 vaccination. The receptor source for this set is an adult in good health.

The V call is TRBV7-9, the J call TRBJ2-1, with D perhaps being TRBD1 or TRBD2 (5 bases each). Germline loops: CDR1 SEHNR, CDR2 FQNEAQ (reference sequence). The CDR3 runs 15 residues. Trimming shortened V by 1 base and J by 6 bases, and 13 bases separated the two germline ends. CDR3 bases: TGTGCCAGCAGCTTAGGGGGGTCAAGGGTCAATGAGCAGTTCTTC. Protein: CASSLGGSRVNEQFF. Based on the CDR3 plus reference TRBV7-9 and TRBJ2-1, the full variable domain is DTGVSQNPRHKITKRGQNVTFRCDPISEHNRLYWYRQTLGQGPEFLTYFQNEAQLEKSRLLSDRFSAERPKGSFSTLEIQRTEQGDSAMYLCASSLGGSRVNEQFFGPGTRLTVL.

The gene calls are TRBV9 and TRBJ1-1, with D tentatively TRBD1 (5 bases). The CDR3 totals 15 residues. From germline, CDR1 is SGDLS and CDR2 YYNGEE. Trimming removed 4 bases at V and 1 base at J, with 14 bases between. The CDR3 nucleotides read TGTGCCAGCAGCCCCCAAAGACAGAGGAACACTGAAGCTTTCTTT. It specifies CASSPQRQRNTEAFF.

The gene calls are TRBV30 and TRBJ1-1; D remains ambiguous. This CDR3 region has 13 residues. V was pared by 1 base and J by 0 bases, with 6 bases between. CDR1 GTSNPN and CDR2 SVGIG come from the germline V gene (reference sequence). CDR3 protein: CAWSGQLNTEAFF. The CDR3 nucleotides are TGTGCCTGGAGTGGCCAGCTGAACACTGAAGCTTTCTTT.

The chain carries TRBV11-3 and TRBJ2-1, with TRBD1 matching over 10 bases. Germline CDR1 and CDR2: SGHNT and YENEEA. The CDR3 runs 16 residues. The V segment lost 3 bases and the J segment 9 bases; nucleotides outside the gene matches: 11. The CDR3, as DNA: TGTGCCAGCAGCTTGGGTTCCGGGACAGGGGAGGGTGAGCAGTTCTTC. This gives the protein CASSLGSGTGEGEQFF.

The count of this clone is one. The genes are TRBV10-1 and TRBJ2-2, with unresolved D. Germline CDR1 WNHNN, CDR2 SYGVQD (reference sequence). This CDR3 comprises 15 residues. Trimming removed 4 bases from V and 8 bases from J, with 17 bases in between. The CDR3 nucleotides are TGCGCCAGCAGTGGGAGCCGACCTGAACCGGGGGAGCTGTTTTTT. This codes for CASSGSRPEPGELFF.

This clone appeared a single time. J is TRBJ2-7 and V is TRBV19; a weak D match, TRBD1 (5 bases). Germline CDR1 LNHDA, CDR2 SQIVND (reference sequence). The CDR3 contains 13 residues. The V gene lost 1 base and the J gene lost 6 bases, with 10 bases spanning the gap. The CDR3 region has the DNA TGTGCCAGTAGTATAGGCCAGGGAAGCGAGCAGTACTTC. Protein product: CASSIGQGSEQYF.

The J gene is TRBJ2-2, the V gene TRBV29-1; weak D call: TRBD2 (5 bases). V lost 7 bases and J lost 3, with 21 bases in between. This CDR3 region has 16 residues. The germline gives CDR1 SQVTM, CDR2 ANQGSEA. DNA for the CDR3: TGCAGCGCCCGACGAGGGATCAGTTCGGACACCGGGGAGCTGTTTTTT. This sequence encodes CSARRGISSDTGELFF.

This chain links TRBV30 with TRBJ1-6, with TRBD1 identical over 10 bases. With 5 bases clipped from V and 5 bases from J, the junction kept 0 bases outside the gene matches. From germline, CDR1 is GTSNPN and CDR2 SVGIG (reference sequence). This CDR3 is 13 amino acids long. The CDR3, as DNA: TGTGCCTGGGGACAGGGGGATAATTCACCCCTCCACTTT. Protein sequence: CAWGQGDNSPLHF.

The rearrangement links TRBV6-5 to TRBJ2-1; 9 positions agree with TRBD1. The CDR3 runs to 15 residues. Germline V lookup: CDR1 MNHEY, CDR2 SVGAGI. V dropped 6 bases and J dropped 4; count of bases not matched to a gene: 7. The CDR3 reads CASSHRTGVYNEQFF. The DNA of the CDR3 is TGTGCCAGCAGCCACCGGACAGGGGTATACAATGAGCAGTTCTTC.

This clone was detected a few times. The V gene is TRBV9, the J gene TRBJ2-3; TRBD2 matches at 8 bases. The ends lost 0 bases at V and 1 base at J; junction bases unmatched: 1. Germline V gives CDR1 SGDLS, CDR2 YYNGEE. The CDR3 runs to 15 residues. The CDR3 DNA reads TGTGCCAGCAGCGTAGGAGCGGGGGGCACAGATACGCAGTATTTT. It translates to CASSVGAGGTDTQYF.